Below are 6 T cell receptor beta chains sequenced from a single sample in a study of T cell repertoires in cytomegalovirus infection. Via MiXCR, TCRdb re-called the reads, giving one row per CDR3 protein. The data contain 350,000 to 500,000 distinct CDR3 sequences, roughly 30% of them singletons. The sample consisted of PBMCs. These TCRs come from a human donor in good health (CMV status not recorded). Some clones in this sample may be carry-over from other donors' samples.

This sequence joins TRBV24-1 and TRBJ2-1, with no clear D. Trimming removed 2 bases at V and 11 bases at J, with 15 bases between. The CDR3 covers 14 residues. The germline V gene encodes CDR1 KGHDR and CDR2 SFDVKD. In nucleotides, the CDR3 is TGTGCCACCAGTGATTCTCGTCTTACAATGAAGCAGTTCTTC. Its protein product is CATSDSRLTMKQFF.

About this clonotype itself: Its ends do not fully match the called genes, so a read error is possible. This chain joins TRBV6-8 and TRBJ1-1; the match to TRBD1 covers 12 bases. CDR3 length: 19 residues. Germline CDR1 reads MNHGY; CDR2 reads SAAAGT. CDR3 protein: CASSFLARGQGARVTEDFF. The CDR3 DNA is TGTGCCAGCAGTTTTCTCGCGCGGGGACAGGGGGCGCGGGTCACTGAAGATTTCTTT.

This clonotype has a handful of counts. The chain links TRBV28 to TRBJ2-7; D may be TRBD1 (5 bases). The germline V gene has CDR1 MDHEN and CDR2 SYDVKM. Trimming left V 3 bases short and J 6 bases short, with 12 bases between. The CDR3 length is 13 residues. DNA for the CDR3: TGTGCCAGCAGTTTCCCAGGGCCGGGCGAGCAGTACTTC. Amino acids: CASSFPGPGEQYF.

This chain uses TRBV20-1 with TRBJ1-2; D remains unclear. Trimming took off 4 bases at V and 8 bases at J, with 11 bases between the two ends. Germline lookup yields CDR1 DFQATT and CDR2 SNEGSKA (reference sequence). The CDR3 is 11 residues long. The CDR3, as DNA: TGCAGTGCTATTTTCCGGGAGGGCTACACCTTC. It encodes CSAIFREGYTF.

V is TRBV10-3 and J is TRBJ2-3, with TRBD1 matching 7 bases. The V gene end was trimmed by 6 bases and the J gene end by 2 bases; junction bases not matched to a gene: 8. The length of the CDR3 is 15 residues. Germline assignment: CDR1 ENHRY and CDR2 SYGVKD. The CDR3: CAISRGGPDTDTQYF. CDR3 bases: TGTGCCATCAGCCGAGGGGGCCCAGACACAGATACGCAGTATTTT.

This clonotype was seen a few times. J is TRBJ1-2 and V is TRBV28, with D possibly matching TRBD1 (5 bases). The CDR3 runs to 15 residues. From germline, CDR1 is MDHEN and CDR2 SYDVKM. Trimming stripped 0 bases from V and 7 bases from J, with 15 bases between. In DNA form, the CDR3 reads TGTGCCAGCAGTTTATGGTTTCGGGGCGAGTCTGGCTACACCTTC. Translating gives CASSLWFRGESGYTF.